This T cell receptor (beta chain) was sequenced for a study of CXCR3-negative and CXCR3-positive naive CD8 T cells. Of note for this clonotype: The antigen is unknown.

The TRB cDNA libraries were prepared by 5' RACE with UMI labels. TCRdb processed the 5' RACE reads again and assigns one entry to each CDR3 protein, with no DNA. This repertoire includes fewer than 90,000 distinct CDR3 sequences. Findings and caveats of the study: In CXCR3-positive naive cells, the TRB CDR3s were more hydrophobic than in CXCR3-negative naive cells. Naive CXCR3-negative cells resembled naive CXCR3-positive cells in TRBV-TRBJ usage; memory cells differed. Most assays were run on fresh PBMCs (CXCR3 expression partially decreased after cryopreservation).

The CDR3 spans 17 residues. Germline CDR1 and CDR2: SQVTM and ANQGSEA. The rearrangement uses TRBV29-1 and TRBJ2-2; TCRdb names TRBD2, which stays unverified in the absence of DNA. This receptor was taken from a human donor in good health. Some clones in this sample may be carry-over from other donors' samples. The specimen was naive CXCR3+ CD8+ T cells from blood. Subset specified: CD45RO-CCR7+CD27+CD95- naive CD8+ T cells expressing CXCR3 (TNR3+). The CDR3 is CSVGGGASFANTGELFF.